These 28 T cell receptor beta chains originate from one sample sequenced in a study of T cells in women clearing cervical HPV infection. The data were produced by immunoSEQ multiplex PCR, yet TCRdb's version contains in-frame clones alone and is incomplete. The sample totals roughly 9,000 clones. Material for sequencing was blood buffy coat. Source of these receptors: a woman between 18 and 69 years old with a cervical HPV16 infection that either progressed to CIN3+ or cleared (not recorded which).

As regards this clone: The read ends 3 residues before the CDR3 terminus; that terminus is restored from the germline J gene. V and J are TRBV6-4 and TRBJ2-3; 11 positions agree with TRBD2. The junction had 2 bases not matched to a gene; V was cut back by 8 bases and J by 1 base. The length of the CDR3 is 14 residues. The germline CDR1 and CDR2 sequences are MRHNA and SNTAGT. The CDR3 DNA, read in part, is TGTGCCAGCGAACTAGCGGGGGGCACAGATACG. Its translation: CASELAGGTDT. The full CDR3 protein reads CASELAGGTDTQYF.

Concerning this clone: Coverage ceases 3 residues before the CDR3 finishes, and the germline J gene fills in the end. The rearrangement uses TRBV19 and TRBJ2-2; TRBD2 might be the D (6 bases). CDR1 is LNHDA, CDR2 SQIVND, per germline (reference sequence). The CDR3 runs 12 residues. V dropped 7 bases and J dropped 6 bases, with 9 bases sitting between them. The CDR3 DNA, read in part, is TGTGCCAGTACCCCTAGCGCCGGGGAG. It specifies CASTPSAGE. The complete CDR3 protein is CASTPSAGELFF.

A word on this clone: The observed sequence ends 3 residues before the CDR3 terminus, with the missing tail filled in from the germline J gene. The rearrangement links TRBV18 to TRBJ2-5; D gene unclear. Germline assignment: CDR1 KGHSH and CDR2 LQKENI. Trimming left V 3 bases short and J 5 bases short, with 7 bases between. The CDR3 loop spans 12 amino acids. CDR3 residues: CASSPNGETQYF. The CDR3 bases that were read are TGTGCCAGCTCACCCAACGGGGAGACC.

Notes on this clone: Sequencing ends 3 residues short of the CDR3 end; the germline J gene provides the rest. V and J are TRBV6-2 or TRBV6-3 and TRBJ1-5, with a weak D call TRBD1 (5 bases). V lost 4 bases and J 5 bases, leaving 9 bases between the germline ends. Germline values: CDR1 MNHEY, CDR2 SVGEGT. The CDR3 is made up of 13 amino acids. The CDR3 reads CASSLWGDQPQHF. The part of the CDR3 DNA that was read is TGTGCCAGCAGTTTGTGGGGGGATCAGCCC.

With respect to this clone: Coverage ceases 3 residues before the CDR3 finishes, and the germline J gene fills in the end. The rearrangement joins TRBV4-2 to TRBJ2-5, with 12 positions matching TRBD2. CDR1 and CDR2 (germline): LGHNA, YNFKEQ. CDR3 length: 16 amino acids. With V trimmed by 1 base and J by 4 bases, 4 bases remained unmatched. The CDR3 DNA, read in part, is TGTGCCAGCAGCCAAGCTCCTAGCGGGGGGGGAGAGACC. Its translation: CASSQAPSGGGET. The entire CDR3 is CASSQAPSGGGETQYF.

As concerns this clone: Read sequence stops 3 residues before the CDR3 end, and the germline J gene provides the missing end. V gene TRBV29-1 combines with J gene TRBJ1-1; TRBD1 matches at 7 bases. The junction had 6 bases not matched to a gene; V was cut back by 7 bases and J by 1 base. The CDR3 length is 13 residues. CDR1 is SQVTM and CDR2 is ANQGSEA in the germline V gene. CDR3 bases read: TGCAGCGCGATACGGGACAGGAACACTGAA. This codes for CSAIRDRNTE. The whole CDR3 sequence reads CSAIRDRNTEAFF.

Regarding this clone: The missing CDR3 end, 3 residues past where the read stops, is filled in from the germline J gene. V usage is TRBV6-4 and J usage is TRBJ1-1; 8 bases map to TRBD1. Germline CDR1 MRHNA, CDR2 SNTAGT. This CDR3 has 14 amino acids. Losses at the gene ends were 4 bases for V and 6 bases for J; bases not matched to a gene: 7. The sequenced CDR3 bases are TGTGCCAGCAGTGTTACTCAGGGGGCTCCTGAA. Its protein product is CASSVTQGAPE. The complete CDR3 reads CASSVTQGAPEAFF.

As to this clone: The read ends 3 residues shy of where the CDR3 ends; the end is completed using the germline J gene. The chain combines TRBV20-1 with TRBJ2-1, with TRBD2 identical over 9 bases. CDR3 length: 15 residues. The germline gives CDR1 DFQATT, CDR2 SNEGSKA (reference sequence). V shed 0 bases and J 4 bases; nucleotides not matched to a gene: 4. CDR3 DNA, as far as it was read: TGCAGTGCTAGAGATAGAGCGGGGGGATACAATGAG. Protein: CSARDRAGGYNE. The whole CDR3 sequence reads CSARDRAGGYNEQFF.

Worth noting for this clone: The missing CDR3 end, 3 residues past where the read stops, is filled in from the germline J gene. Other DNA sequences in this specimen translate into the identical CDR3. The chain recombines TRBV20-1 with TRBJ2-1; the match to TRBD2 covers 8 bases. This CDR3 region has 16 residues. Germline CDR1 reads DFQATT; CDR2 reads SNEGSKA (reference sequence). V shed 3 bases, J shed 4 bases, and the junction held 11 bases outside the gene matches. CDR3 sequence reads: CSARSGGGSSYNEQFF. The DNA read from the CDR3 is TGCAGTGCTAGGAGCGGCGGGGGGAGCTCGTACAATGAG.

With regard to this clone: The sequenced fragment ends 3 residues before the CDR3 boundary, so the rest is inferred from the germline J gene. The chain carries TRBV19 and TRBJ2-1, with TRBD2 identical over 9 bases. The CDR3 runs to 13 residues. J lost 4 bases, V lost 10 bases, and 5 bases had no gene match. CDR1 and CDR2 from the germline V gene are LNHDA and SQIVND (reference sequence). The sequenced CDR3 bases are TGTGCCACCTTAGCGGGGGAATACAATGAG. Its protein product is CATLAGEYNE. The entire CDR3 protein reads CATLAGEYNEQFF.

Frequency places this clone as medium-sized (0.01 to 0.1%). The CDR3 extends 3 residues past the end of the read, so its final part is completed from the germline J gene. V and J are TRBV18 and TRBJ1-4, with 10 bases lining up with TRBD1. The germline CDR1 and CDR2 sequences are KGHSH and LQKENI. V shed 6 bases and J 5 bases; nucleotides not matched to a gene: 6. The CDR3 consists of 15 residues. CDR3 residues: CASSRGDRGNEKLFF. The CDR3 DNA, read in part, is TGTGCCAGCTCGCGTGGGGACAGGGGAAATGAAAAA.

Details on this clone: The read ends 3 residues early relative to the CDR3; the germline J gene fills the gap. The chain couples TRBV19 to TRBJ2-3; D remains ambiguous. The CDR3 has 12 residues. From germline, CDR1 is LNHDA and CDR2 SQIVND (reference sequence). The CDR3 bases that were read are TGTGCCAGTAGTGGTGATATAGAGACG. It codes for CASSGDIET. The full-length CDR3 reads as CASSGDIETQYF.

About this clone itself: The DNA ends 3 residues before the CDR3 does, and the rest of the CDR3 is filled in from the germline J gene. The genes are TRBV2 and TRBJ1-1, with D unresolved. The CDR3 has 14 amino acids. Trimming shortened V by 10 bases and J by 2 bases, and 17 bases separated the two germline ends. CDR1 is SNHLY, CDR2 FYNNEI, per germline. The CDR3 region is CATAPYTINTEAFF. The CDR3 bases that were read are TGTGCCACCGCCCCGTACACTATAAACACTGAA. Full variable domain (missing parts from reference TRBV2 and TRBJ1-1): EPEVTQTPSHQVTQMGQEVILRCVPISNHLYFYWYRQILGQKVEFLVSFYNNEISEKSEIFDDQFSVERPDGSNFTLKIRSTKLEDSAMYFCATAPYTINTEAFFGQGTRLTVV.

About this clone itself: The read comes to an end 3 residues before the CDR3 does, leaving the germline J gene to fill in the end. The chain joins TRBV5-1 to TRBJ2-5, with D tentatively TRBD2 (5 bases). CDR1 and CDR2 from the germline V gene are SGHRS and YFSETQ. The CDR3 is 14 amino acids. Here the CDR3 reads CASSLELGRDTQYF. The sequenced CDR3 bases are TGCGCCAGCAGCTTGGAACTAGGCAGAGATACC.

Note on this clone: Coverage ceases 3 residues before the CDR3 finishes, and the germline J gene fills in the end. This rearrangement joins TRBV6-2 or TRBV6-3 to TRBJ2-3, with 8 nucleotides matching TRBD2. The CDR3 runs 15 residues. Germline loops: CDR1 MNHEY, CDR2 SVGEGT. Trimming removed 2 bases from V and 6 bases from J; junction bases left unmatched: 7. Here the CDR3 reads CASSYNRGGPDTQYF. The covered CDR3 bases are TGTGCCAGCAGTTACAATCGGGGGGGCCCCGATACG.

Comments on this clone: The read stops 3 residues short of the end of the CDR3; the missing end is completed from the germline J gene. This sequence joins TRBV14 and TRBJ2-1; maybe TRBD2 (6 bases). Germline CDR1 and CDR2: SGHDN and FVKESK. The ends were cut back, 9 bases at V and 7 bases at J, with 19 bases in the middle. The CDR3 is made up of 14 amino acids. The CDR3 bases that were read are TGTGCCAGGGGGGGACCCACCCGACCAAATGAG. Its protein product is CARGGPTRPNE. The whole CDR3 protein is CARGGPTRPNEQFF.

Concerning this clone: The read finishes 3 residues shy of the CDR3 end, and the germline J gene is used to complete it. The chain recombines TRBV6-2 or TRBV6-3 with TRBJ2-1, with 8 nucleotides matching TRBD2. The CDR3 consists of 14 residues. V was clipped by 5 bases and J by 7 bases; unmatched bases: 7. Germline CDR1 is MNHEY and CDR2 is SVGEGT. Incomplete CDR3 DNA: TGTGCCAGCAGTCACGGGGGACTAGTGAATGAG. Its protein product is CASSHGGLVNE. The full CDR3 protein is CASSHGGLVNEQFF.

Comment on this clone: The read terminates 3 residues ahead of where the CDR3 ends, so the germline J gene completes it. The chain joins TRBV18 to TRBJ1-2, with 10 nucleotides matching TRBD1. The germline CDR1 and CDR2 sequences are KGHSH and LQKENI. The CDR3 runs 16 residues. CDR3 bases read: TGTGCCAGCTCACGCCTCGGGACAGGGGATTACAATGAC. Its protein is CASSRLGTGDYND. The entire CDR3 is CASSRLGTGDYNDYTF.

The sequenced CDR3 bases are TGTGCCAGCACAATTGGCCTTTCGTATCAGCCC. Residues: CASTIGLSYQP. The entire CDR3 sequence reads CASTIGLSYQPQHF. The chain has TRBV6-2 or TRBV6-3 and TRBJ1-5; D gene uncertain. The DNA ends 3 residues before the CDR3 does, and the rest of the CDR3 is filled in from the germline J gene. The germline V gene has CDR1 MNHEY and CDR2 SVGEGT. The CDR3 runs 14 residues. V gave up 7 bases and J gave up 5 bases, with 15 bases separating them.

The CDR3 sequence: CASSQDVLRAGNTIYF. The DNA read from the CDR3 is TGTGCCAGCAGCCAAGATGTGCTCAGGGCTGGAAACACC. V usage is TRBV14 and J usage is TRBJ1-3; a weak D match, TRBD1 (5 bases). The CDR3 end is not reached by the read, which stops 3 residues before it; the germline J gene fills it in. The CDR3 has 16 residues. Trimming removed 0 bases at V and 2 bases at J, with 11 bases between. Germline V gene data show CDR1 as SGHDN and CDR2 as FVKESK.

As for this clone: The DNA ends 3 residues before the CDR3 does, and the rest of the CDR3 is filled in from the germline J gene. The J gene is TRBJ1-6, the V gene TRBV9; a possible D gene is TRBD1 (6 bases). This CDR3 comprises 17 residues. The V end was cut by 3 bases, the J end by 6 bases, with 19 bases between. From germline, CDR1 is SGDLS and CDR2 YYNGEE. CDR3 bases read: TGTGCCAGCAGCGACCGGACAGTGGGGGATTTTAATTCACCC. It is translated as CASSDRTVGDFNSP. From start to end, the CDR3 is CASSDRTVGDFNSPLHF.

About this clone: The read comes to an end 3 residues before the CDR3 does, leaving the germline J gene to fill in the end. The chain joins TRBV29-1 to TRBJ2-5, with D perhaps TRBD2 (5 bases). Germline values: CDR1 SQVTM, CDR2 ANQGSEA. Trimming shortened V by 8 bases and J by 5 bases, and 12 bases separated the two germline ends. This CDR3 comprises 11 residues. CDR3 DNA (partial): TGCAGCATGGTCCCGGGGGAGACC. Translating it yields CSMVPGET. The full CDR3 sequence reads CSMVPGETQYF.

This clone is deemed medium-sized by its frequency. The CDR3 end lies 3 residues beyond the end of the read and is filled in from the germline J gene. This chain uses TRBV29-1 with TRBJ2-2, with D perhaps matching TRBD2 (5 bases). Trimming left V 6 bases short and J 6 bases short, with 17 bases between. This CDR3 is 14 amino acids long. Germline V CDR1 and CDR2: SQVTM, ANQGSEA. CDR3 loop: CSVAGGGTPGELFF. The CDR3 DNA, read in part, is TGCAGCGTCGCGGGTGGAGGCACGCCCGGGGAG.

This clone is classed as medium-sized (0.01 to 0.1%) by frequency. The read comes to an end 3 residues before the CDR3 does, leaving the germline J gene to fill in the end. The chain joins TRBV7-9 to TRBJ1-5; TRBD1 aligns across 7 bases. Germline lookup yields CDR1 SEHNR and CDR2 FQNEAQ (reference sequence). The CDR3 is made up of 13 amino acids. Unmatched junction bases numbered 6, after V lost 9 bases and J lost 4 bases. The CDR3 bases that were read are TGTGCCAGTAGCACAGGGGCAAATCAGCCC. This encodes CASSTGANQP. Given in full, the CDR3 is CASSTGANQPQHF.

On this clone: The read stops 3 residues short of the end of the CDR3; the missing end is completed from the germline J gene. This sequence joins TRBV20-1 and TRBJ2-7; TRBD1 matches 9 bases. The CDR3 runs 12 residues. The V segment lost 5 bases and the J segment 6 bases; nucleotides outside the gene matches: 5. From germline, CDR1 is DFQATT and CDR2 SNEGSKA (reference sequence). CDR3 protein: CSAGRTGVEQYF. The covered CDR3 bases are TGCAGTGCTGGGAGGACAGGGGTCGAG.

Its frequency marks this clone as medium-sized. The missing CDR3 end, 3 residues past where the read stops, is filled in from the germline J gene. The chain uses TRBV6-4 and TRBJ2-3, with TRBD2 matching over 8 bases. V shed 7 bases and J 0 bases; nucleotides not matched to a gene: 9. In germline, CDR1 is MRHNA, CDR2 SNTAGT. CDR3 length: 16 residues. CDR3 loop: CASTPRAGDSTDTQYF. CDR3 bases read: TGTGCCAGCACCCCGAGAGCGGGGGACAGCACAGATACG.

Turning to this clone: The CDR3 end is not reached by the read, which stops 3 residues before it; the germline J gene fills it in. The chain is built from TRBV6-2 or TRBV6-3 and TRBJ1-2; D might be TRBD1 (5 bases). CDR1 is MNHEY and CDR2 is SVGEGT in the germline V gene. This CDR3 is built from 16 residues. The sequenced CDR3 bases are TGTGCCAGCACCTTCGCCGGGGGGTTGGGATCCAATGAC. This codes for CASTFAGGLGSND. In full, the CDR3 is CASTFAGGLGSNDYTF.

CDR3 DNA (partial): TGTGCCAGCAGCGCCACCGAGGGTAAGAACACTGAA. Its protein product is CASSATEGKNTE. The full CDR3 protein reads CASSATEGKNTEAFF. The V and J genes are TRBV7-9 and TRBJ1-1, with D uncertain. The CDR3 end lies 3 residues beyond the end of the read and is filled in from the germline J gene. Looked up from germline, CDR1 is SEHNR and CDR2 is FQNEAQ (reference sequence). V lost 5 bases to trimming and J lost 1 base, with 14 bases between them. This CDR3 has 15 amino acids.